A selection of T cell receptor beta chains follows, all from one sample in a study of blood T cell repertoires in COVID-19. Sequencing was performed with immunoSEQ multiplex PCR; in TCRdb, only in-frame clones are kept and a portion is missing. The data contain approximately 230,000 clones, about 80% of them singletons. The sample comprised PBMCs or T cells enriched from blood (not recorded which). The receptors derive from a man in his forties or fifties who had recovered from COVID-19. Both conserved end residues are part of each CDR3. Each record gives: J gene, V gene, CDR3 protein.

J gene: TRBJ1-2; V gene: TRBV28; CDR3 protein: CASSFGGGAANYGYTF
J gene: TRBJ1-5; V gene: TRBV7-9; CDR3 protein: CASSWGGQPQHF
J gene: TRBJ1-1; V gene: TRBV11-2; CDR3 protein: CASSFSRSMNTEAFF
J gene: TRBJ2-4; V gene: TRBV29-1; CDR3 protein: CSVSENIQYF
J gene: TRBJ1-2; V gene: TRBV30; CDR3 protein: CAWSPGERYGYTF
J gene: TRBJ2-1; V gene: TRBV10-2; CDR3 protein: CASSEGSEQFF
J gene: TRBJ1-4; V gene: TRBV7-2; CDR3 protein: CASSLGVTGEKLFF
J gene: TRBJ2-3; V gene: TRBV3-1/TRBV3-2; CDR3 protein: CASLKRGSTDTQYF
J gene: TRBJ2-1; V gene: TRBV6-5; CDR3 protein: CASSSLDRGHEQFF
J gene: TRBJ2-7; V gene: TRBV20-1; CDR3 protein: CSGQGLYEQYF
J gene: TRBJ1-2; V gene: TRBV5-1; CDR3 protein: CASSLAGQLYGYTF
J gene: TRBJ1-5; V gene: TRBV7-2; CDR3 protein: CASSLLAWEGNQPQHF
J gene: TRBJ2-1; V gene: TRBV9; CDR3 protein: CASSVGGTYNEQFF
J gene: TRBJ2-2; V gene: TRBV7-2; CDR3 protein: CASFIQGRVTGELFF
J gene: TRBJ2-6; V gene: TRBV7-2; CDR3 protein: CASSLFSGRVTGANVLTF
J gene: TRBJ1-5; V gene: TRBV7-6; CDR3 protein: CASSLGLNQPQHF
J gene: TRBJ2-3; V gene: TRBV3-1/TRBV3-2; CDR3 protein: CASSQGLAGTTQYF
J gene: TRBJ1-5; V gene: TRBV27; CDR3 protein: CASRQGVSNQPQHF
J gene: TRBJ2-3; V gene: TRBV2; CDR3 protein: CATISGGPRDTQYF
J gene: TRBJ1-6; V gene: TRBV5-3; CDR3 protein: CARRTPGTGVSYNSPLHF
J gene: TRBJ1-1; V gene: TRBV5-1; CDR3 protein: CASSSDITAEAFF
J gene: TRBJ1-6; V gene: TRBV19; CDR3 protein: CASRGILSSSYNSPLHF
J gene: TRBJ1-1; V gene: TRBV19; CDR3 protein: CASNQGLPNTEAFF
J gene: TRBJ1-1; V gene: TRBV10-1; CDR3 protein: CASSPDRANTEAFF
J gene: TRBJ1-2; V gene: TRBV7-2; CDR3 protein: CASSLRRDENGYTF
J gene: TRBJ1-1; V gene: TRBV7-9; CDR3 protein: CASSLSSMNTEAFF
J gene: TRBJ2-3; V gene: TRBV24-1; CDR3 protein: CATSGTSGGTDTQYF
J gene: TRBJ1-1; V gene: TRBV11-3; CDR3 protein: CASSLNPGSEGTEAFF
J gene: TRBJ1-2; V gene: TRBV5-4; CDR3 protein: CASRKTGATYGYTF
J gene: TRBJ1-1; V gene: TRBV4-3; CDR3 protein: CASSLRAGEDEAFF
J gene: TRBJ1-4; V gene: TRBV7-3; CDR3 protein: CASSRTGNEKLFF
J gene: TRBJ2-6; V gene: TRBV5-1; CDR3 protein: CASSITGTGANVLTF
J gene: TRBJ2-2; V gene: TRBV3-1/TRBV3-2; CDR3 protein: CASSQRTGPGELFF
J gene: TRBJ1-6; V gene: TRBV5-1; CDR3 protein: CASSPPGSNSPLHF
J gene: TRBJ1-5; V gene: TRBV6-1; CDR3 protein: CASSDFSDQPQHF
J gene: TRBJ1-1; V gene: TRBV10-3; CDR3 protein: CAIQGEGEAFF
J gene: TRBJ1-1; V gene: TRBV5-4; CDR3 protein: CASRPGQGQNTEAFF
J gene: TRBJ2-5; V gene: TRBV5-1; CDR3 protein: CASSSYPTSGSAVRTQYF
J gene: TRBJ1-3; V gene: TRBV29-1; CDR3 protein: CSVGPSGEGNTIYF
J gene: TRBJ2-1; V gene: TRBV6-5; CDR3 protein: CASDWGGGDNEQFF